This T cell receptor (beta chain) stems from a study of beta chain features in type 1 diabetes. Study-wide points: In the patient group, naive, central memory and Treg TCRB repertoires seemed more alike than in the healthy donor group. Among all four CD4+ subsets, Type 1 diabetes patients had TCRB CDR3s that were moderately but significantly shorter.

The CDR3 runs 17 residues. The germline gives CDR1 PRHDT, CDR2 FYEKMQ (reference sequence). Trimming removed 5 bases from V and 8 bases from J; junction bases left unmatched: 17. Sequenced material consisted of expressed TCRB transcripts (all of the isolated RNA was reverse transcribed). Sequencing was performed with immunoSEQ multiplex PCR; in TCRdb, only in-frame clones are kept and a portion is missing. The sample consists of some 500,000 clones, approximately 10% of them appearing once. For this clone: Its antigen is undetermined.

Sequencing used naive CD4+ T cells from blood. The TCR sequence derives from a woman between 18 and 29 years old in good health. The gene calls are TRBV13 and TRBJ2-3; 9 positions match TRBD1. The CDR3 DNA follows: TGTGCCAGCAGCCCGAAAAAGCGGGACAGGGAGAGAGGTACGCAGTATTTT. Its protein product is CASSPKKRDRERGTQYF.